This T cell receptor (beta chain) was recovered during a study of cytomegalovirus exposure and HLA in healthy donors (dated by TCRdb to between 2016 and 2019). For the wider study: In an earlier analysis of approximately 640 of the donors, approximately 300 Gb of sequence data and just under 120 million unique TCR beta sequences from about 190 million T cells were reported. To decide whether each TCR beta V gene segment behaved as functional or pseudogenic, an earlier analysis of fewer than 750 of the donors relied on high-throughput TCR beta sequencing. A later genetic analysis took genome-wide SNP genotypes for about 55% of the roughly 670 donors and used that subset as a discovery cohort. A later analysis re-examined previously published TCR beta repertoires from more than 550 donors and added high-resolution HLA genotyping to investigate patterns of TCR occurrence. The study profiled the T cell repertoires of some 610 subjects by immunosequencing and related them to cytomegalovirus serostatus. To predict cytomegalovirus infection status, the study brought together high-throughput TCR immunosequencing, statistical association of individual TCRs with disease status, and machine learning. Donor age, sex, ethnicity and CMV serostatus were compiled alongside the repertoire data. An early release covering approximately 600 HLA-typed donors comprised about 320 gigabases of sequencing data and around 86 million unique TCR sequences. Among some 400 genotyped donors of the cohort, an average of approximately 220,000 unique TCR beta nucleotide sequences was sequenced per donor, of which about 19% were non-productive. Of the 300 to 400 genotyped donors, about 84% fell in the genetic ancestry cluster associated with self-reported Caucasian donors. Several DR-DQ haplotypes were handled as single units for association and clustering because linkage in the cohort was strong. Rather than drawing on any new phenotypic data, the later analysis identified candidate immune exposures from TCR beta sequences and the way those sequences occurred across donors. All discovery cohort repertoires had been generated using a single sequencing platform. The study was designed to test whether signatures of past pathogen exposure could be identified by cataloging public T cell receptors. HLA typing covered class I and class II loci at four-digit resolution. The number of typed donors differed by locus: roughly 629-630 for A, B, C, DRB1 and DQB1; 500 to 550 for DQA1; 606 for DPA1; and approximately 450 for DPB1. Along with the roughly 710-subject first cohort, a separate validation cohort of over a hundred different subjects was used.

The CDR3, from cysteine to phenylalanine, totals 14 residues. Of the read, only the CDR3 DNA is kept; its 42 bases are in frame from base 1. The junction shows trimming of 8 bases on V and 5 bases on J, and the gene matches do not reach 8 bases of it. CDR1 and CDR2 are drawn from the germline V gene: MNHNS, SASEGT. The paper's findings and limits, for the study overall: Compared with equally common non-associated chains, HLA-associated TCR beta chains in a later analysis were more clonally expanded and had lower generation probabilities. This cohort had only TCR beta chains sequenced, and the lack of alpha or paired-chain data limited which features could be detected. According to the authors, the approach could potentially be generalized to other disease states and immunological phenotypes. In a later genetic analysis, fewer N-insertions in productive TCRs were reported among donors in an Asian-associated ancestry cluster than the approximately 670-donor mean. Because some donors lacked HLA typing at each locus, the association tests relied only on the typed subset. In a later analysis, some 17,000 TCR beta sequences were associated with specific HLA alleles at a false discovery rate of 0.05. The 87-base-pair reads could not distinguish some IMGT-functional V segments, including TRBV6-2 and TRBV6-3, so those segments were excluded. An earlier analysis of roughly 570 of the donors showed that most TCR beta V segments appeared in productive rearrangements either about 87% or about 30% of the time, which broadly matched IMGT annotations. In a later analysis, the rate of TCR association differed among HLA loci, with DRB1 alleles having the most associated TCRs and HLA-C alleles having the fewest. According to a later analysis, most CMV-associated TCR beta chains appeared to be HLA-restricted, and the HLA associations seemed to be driven largely by CMV exposure. A further reported finding was that TCR beta sequences accurately predicted the HLA-A and HLA-B alleles for most subjects in the first cohort. The classifier was reported to diagnose cytomegalovirus status with high specificity and sensitivity in both the original and validation cohorts. A cluster of highly shared sequence variants was judged likely to represent a technical artifact of the sequencing pipeline. Immune exposure information for the cohort was limited to CMV serostatus. When HLA alleles, especially DR and DQ, strongly co-occurred, TCR associations were difficult to assign to individual alleles. An association between a missense DCLRE1C variant and V-gene and J-gene trimming of TCR beta chains was found in a later genetic analysis and replicated in an independent cohort. The study gave a list of about 150 TCR beta chains associated with cytomegalovirus. Linkage disequilibrium might explain the correlated functional status among segregating V segments, but an unknown experimental factor could not be ruled out. According to a later analysis, parvovirus B19, influenza, CMV and Epstein-Barr virus appeared linked to several top co-occurrence clusters. Because counts were too low, around 18 rarely observed V segments, including chromosome 9 orphons, were left out of the earlier analysis of 500 to 650 of the donors. Roughly uniform sequencing depth across donors was assumed in presence/absence analyses, although this assumption may not hold. Across donors, most TCR sequences were observed very rarely, whereas some public TCRs were present in many individuals. A few of the identified cytomegalovirus-associated TCR beta chains were confirmed in vitro to be specific for cytomegalovirus antigens.

In total, around 600 healthy bone marrow donors made up the cohort. Cohort members were all nominally healthy when sampled, although unrecorded immune exposures were likely present. CMV serostatus was positive for approximately 300 and negative for 352 of the 666 cohort members, and was not recorded for this donor. Every donor gave a peripheral blood sample, and the peripheral blood mononuclear cells from that sample were used for TCR beta sequencing. Genomic DNA extraction from the blood cell samples was performed with the Qiagen DNeasy Blood Extraction Kit. Libraries were prepared through the immunoSEQ multiplex PCR assay. For the multiplex PCR, a mixture combining 60 forward primers for TCR Vbeta segments and 13 reverse primers for TCR Jbeta segments was used. The CDR3 region of rearranged TCR beta genes was amplified from genomic DNA by a multiplex PCR assay. Amplified TCR beta libraries were sequenced as 87-base-pair reads on the Illumina HiSeq System. From the authors' description of their analysis: A later analysis tallied roughly 80 million unique TCR beta chains across the approximately 670 repertoires, and 10 million to 11 million of those chains were shared by two or more donors. To remove PCR and sequencing errors, raw reads were error-corrected and collapsed into unique sequences using a nearest-neighbor algorithm that merged closely related sequences. CDR3 sequences were aligned to IMGT reference sequences to assign V, D and J gene segments. For a sequence to be retained, at least a six-nucleotide match to both a V gene segment and a J gene segment was required. A rearrangement counted as productive if the CDR3 had no stop codons and remained in frame with V and J, and every other rearrangement counted as non-productive. CDR3 was defined by IMGT convention, running from the second conserved V-encoded cysteine to the conserved J-encoded phenylalanine. Sequences without an unambiguous match to a single V gene segment were excluded from the earlier analysis of a few hundred of the donors. An earlier analysis of a few hundred of the donors called V segments functional above 56.7% productive rearrangements and segregating when the between-donor standard deviation exceeded 5%. A statistical classification framework was built for diagnosing cytomegalovirus status from the catalog of TCR beta chain sequences. V and J gene assignment, in a later analysis, came from comparing TCR nucleotide sequences with IMGT/GENE-DB human TR gene sequences. The TCRdist pipeline was used in a later analysis to assign CDR3 sequences and most-parsimonious VDJ recombination scenarios. A later analysis defined each TCR beta chain by its CDR3 amino acid sequence plus V-gene family, and excluded reads lacking a unique V-gene family. As a way to deal with suspected cross-contamination and a sequencing artifact, a later analysis dropped under 600 nucleotide sequences that were highly shared and had low generation probability. In a later analysis, a clonal expansion index for each public chain was calculated from normalized within-repertoire ranks of inferred template counts. A later analysis computed generation probabilities with a VDJ recombination model fitted to out-of-frame rearrangements, and checked the results against IGoR. In a later analysis, TCR-TCR, TCR-HLA and TCR-CMV co-occurrence was scored with hypergeometric tests, and a repertoire-size bias correction was applied to TCR pairs. A later analysis estimated false discovery rates by permuting HLA or CMV assignments 20 times. In a later analysis, co-occurring TCRs were grouped using DBSCAN, and TCRdist sequence similarity was added for clustering within HLA-allele-positive subsets. Repertoires with fewer than 30,000 or more than 120,000 public chains, plus five repertoires with anomalous nucleotide sharing, were excluded from co-occurrence clustering. The immuneACCESS repertoire file appears here via TCRdb, limited to in-frame rearrangements. These files lack a portion of the clones; in checked studies, under half of the deficit traces to unresolved V genes, and the cause of the others is not known. That table supplies the V and J calls and clone size; D and trimming were determined from the DNA. The sample table includes about 34,000 clones. The ten most abundant clones make up approximately 6.3% of the sample.

A remark on this clone: No antigen is known for it.

The chain uses TRBV6-1 and TRBJ1-5, and 8 junction bases match TRBD1. Source material: PBMCs. The receptor was isolated from a human donor in good health. The CDR3 corresponds to CASGRQGKDQPQHF. The DNA reads TGTGCCAGCGGCCGACAGGGGAAGGATCAGCCCCAGCATTTT.